A few counts support the clone carrying this T cell receptor beta chain. The data were obtained in a study of T cells in Graves' hyperthyroidism and ophthalmopathy. Amplified TCR beta CDR3 regions derived from RNA transcripts. HTBI primers drove first-round RT-PCR of the TCR CDR3. TCRdb independently ran MiXCR on the multiplex PCR reads; one entry per CDR3 protein. The sample carries about 420,000 distinct CDR3 sequences, 15% to 18% recorded once. CDR3 length: 17 amino acids. J gave up 0 bases and V 0 bases, and 5 bases lay outside the gene matches. Germline V lookup: CDR1 MNHNY, CDR2 SVGAGI (reference sequence).

The sequence derives from a woman between 18 and 29 years old with Graves' hyperthyroidism. Sequenced material: blood. The gene calls are TRBV6-6 and TRBJ2-7; the match to TRBD2 covers 10 bases. CDR3 nucleotides: TGTGCCAGCAGTTACTCGAGCGGGGGGGCCCTCTCCTACGAGCAGTACTTC. Amino acid sequence: CASSYSSGGALSYEQYF.